The T cell receptor beta chain described here comes from a study of shared clonotypes between healthy human individuals. General study points: Shared across several donors were roughly 5.3% of the naive CD4 clonotypes. Clonotypes shared by all four donors outscored non-shared clonotypes in generation probability.

Comment on this clone: Its antigen is still unknown. A much larger clone lies one base from this, so it may be a read error. This sample includes further DNA sequences coding for the same CDR3.

Between the trimmed V and J ends, which lost 1 base and 0 bases, there was a span of 1 base. The germline V gene has CDR1 MDHEN and CDR2 SYDVKM. This CDR3 is 13 amino acids long. Terminally differentiated effector memory CD45RA+ cells were excluded from the naive CD8 cells, which were CD45RO-negative and positively selected for CCR7. The data were produced by immunoSEQ multiplex PCR, yet TCRdb's version contains in-frame clones alone and is incomplete. The sample includes roughly 2.1 million clones, 90% to 95% of them seen just once. This chain links TRBV28 with TRBJ1-5; D call uncertain. This TCR derives from a young man in good health. Some clones in this sample may be carry-over from other donors' samples. Sample: naive CD8+ T cells from PBMCs. The CDR3 spells CASSLSSNQPQHF. CDR3 in DNA: TGTGCCAGCAGTTTATCTAGCAATCAGCCCCAGCATTTT.